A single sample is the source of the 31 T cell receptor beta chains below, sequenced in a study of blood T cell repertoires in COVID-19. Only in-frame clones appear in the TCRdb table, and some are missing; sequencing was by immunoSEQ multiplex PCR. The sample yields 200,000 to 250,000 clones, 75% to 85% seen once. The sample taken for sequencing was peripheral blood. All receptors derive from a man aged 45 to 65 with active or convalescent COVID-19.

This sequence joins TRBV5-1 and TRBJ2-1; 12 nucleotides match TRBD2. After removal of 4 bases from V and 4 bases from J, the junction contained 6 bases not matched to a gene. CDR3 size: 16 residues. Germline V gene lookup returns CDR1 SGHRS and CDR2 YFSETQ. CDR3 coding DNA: TGCGCCAGCAGCGCGAAACTAGCGGGAGGTTACAATGAGCAGTTCTTC. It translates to CASSAKLAGGYNEQFF.

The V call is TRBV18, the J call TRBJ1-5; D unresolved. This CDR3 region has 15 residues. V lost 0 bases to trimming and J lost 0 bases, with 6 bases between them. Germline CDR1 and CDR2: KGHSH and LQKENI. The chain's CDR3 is CASSPPSGSNQPQHF. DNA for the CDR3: TGTGCCAGCTCACCACCCTCAGGTAGCAATCAGCCCCAGCATTTT.

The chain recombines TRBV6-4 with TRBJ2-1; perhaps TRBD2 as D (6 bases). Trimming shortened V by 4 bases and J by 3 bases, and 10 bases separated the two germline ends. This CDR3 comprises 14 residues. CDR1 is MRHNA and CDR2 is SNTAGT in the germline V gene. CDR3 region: CASSGFGSYNEQFF. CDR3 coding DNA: TGTGCCAGCAGTGGTTTCGGGAGCTACAATGAGCAGTTCTTC.

CDR3 bases: TGTGCCAGCAGCGTAGCCAGCAGGCAAACCTATGGCTACACCTTC. Protein product: CASSVASRQTYGYTF. The chain has TRBV9 and TRBJ1-2; D is uncertain. The ends were cut back, 0 bases at V and 4 bases at J, with 13 bases in the middle. The CDR3 runs to 15 residues. CDR1 is SGDLS, CDR2 YYNGEE, per germline.

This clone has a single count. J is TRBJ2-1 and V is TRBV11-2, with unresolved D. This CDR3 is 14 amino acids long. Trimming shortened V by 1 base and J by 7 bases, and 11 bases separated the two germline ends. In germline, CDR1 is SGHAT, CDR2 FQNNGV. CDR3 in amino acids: CASSLAPPRNEQFF. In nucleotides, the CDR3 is TGTGCCAGCAGCTTAGCCCCCCCGAGGAATGAGCAGTTCTTC.

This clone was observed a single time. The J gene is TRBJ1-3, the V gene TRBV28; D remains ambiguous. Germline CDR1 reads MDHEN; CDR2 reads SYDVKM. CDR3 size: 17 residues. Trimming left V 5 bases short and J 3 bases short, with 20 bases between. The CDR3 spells CASSKQPPGLDGNTIYF. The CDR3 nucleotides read TGTGCCAGCAGTAAGCAACCCCCCGGACTCGATGGAAACACCATATATTTT.

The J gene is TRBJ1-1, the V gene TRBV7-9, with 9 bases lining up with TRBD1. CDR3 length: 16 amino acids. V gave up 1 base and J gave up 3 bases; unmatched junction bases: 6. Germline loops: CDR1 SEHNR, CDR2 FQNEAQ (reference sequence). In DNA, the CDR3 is TGTGCCAGCAGCTTAGACGCGGGACAGGGCTACACTGAAGCTTTCTTT. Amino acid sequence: CASSLDAGQGYTEAFF.

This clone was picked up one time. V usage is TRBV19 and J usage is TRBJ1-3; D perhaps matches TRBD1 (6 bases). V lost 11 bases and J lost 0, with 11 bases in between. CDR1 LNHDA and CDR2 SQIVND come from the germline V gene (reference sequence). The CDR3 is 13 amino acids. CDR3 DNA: TGTGCCGGGGGCAGTAACTCTGGAAACACCATATATTTT. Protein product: CAGGSNSGNTIYF.

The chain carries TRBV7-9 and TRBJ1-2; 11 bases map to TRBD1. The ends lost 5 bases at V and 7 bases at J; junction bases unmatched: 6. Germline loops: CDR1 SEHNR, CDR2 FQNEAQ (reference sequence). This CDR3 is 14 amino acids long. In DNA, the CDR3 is TGTGCCAGCAGCCCCGGGACAGGGGGTATTGGCTACACCTTC. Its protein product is CASSPGTGGIGYTF.

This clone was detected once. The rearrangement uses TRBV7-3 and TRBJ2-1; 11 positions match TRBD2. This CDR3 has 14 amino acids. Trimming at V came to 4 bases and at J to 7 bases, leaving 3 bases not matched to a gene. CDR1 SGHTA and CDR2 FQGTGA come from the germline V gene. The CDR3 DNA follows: TGTGCCAGCAGCTCCGGGACTAGCGGTAATGAGCAGTTCTTC. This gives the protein CASSSGTSGNEQFF.

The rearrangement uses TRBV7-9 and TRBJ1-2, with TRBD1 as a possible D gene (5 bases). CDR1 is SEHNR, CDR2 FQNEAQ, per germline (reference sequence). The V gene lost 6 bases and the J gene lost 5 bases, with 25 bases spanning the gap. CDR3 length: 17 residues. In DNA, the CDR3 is TGTGCCAGCAGGGCGTTCAAGCGGGACGGGCGAGAGTATGGCTACACCTTC. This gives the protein CASRAFKRDGREYGYTF.

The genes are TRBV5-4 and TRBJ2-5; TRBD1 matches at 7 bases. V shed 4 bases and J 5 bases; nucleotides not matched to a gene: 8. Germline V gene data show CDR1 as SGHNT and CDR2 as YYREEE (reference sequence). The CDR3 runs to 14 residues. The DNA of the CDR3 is TGTGCCAGCAGCGACTCTCGACAGGGCGAGACCCAGTACTTC. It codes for CASSDSRQGETQYF.

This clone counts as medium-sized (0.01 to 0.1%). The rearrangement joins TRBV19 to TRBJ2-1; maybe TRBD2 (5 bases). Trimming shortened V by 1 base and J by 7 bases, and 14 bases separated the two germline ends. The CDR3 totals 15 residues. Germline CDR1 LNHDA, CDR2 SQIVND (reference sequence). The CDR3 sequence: CASSIGPLEGNEQFF. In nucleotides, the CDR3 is TGTGCCAGTAGTATAGGTCCCTTAGAGGGTAATGAGCAGTTCTTC.

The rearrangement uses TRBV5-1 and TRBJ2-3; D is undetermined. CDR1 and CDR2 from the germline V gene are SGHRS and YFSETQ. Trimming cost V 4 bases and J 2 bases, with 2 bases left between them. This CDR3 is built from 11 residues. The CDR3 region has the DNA TGCGCCAGCAGCCACACAGATACGCAGTATTTT. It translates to CASSHTDTQYF. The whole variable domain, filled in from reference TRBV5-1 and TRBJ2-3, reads KAGVTQTPRYLIKTRGQQVTLSCSPISGHRSVSWYQQTPGQGLQFLFEYFSETQRNKGNFPGRFSGRQFSNSRSEMNVSTLELGDSALYLCASSHTDTQYFGPGTRLTVL.

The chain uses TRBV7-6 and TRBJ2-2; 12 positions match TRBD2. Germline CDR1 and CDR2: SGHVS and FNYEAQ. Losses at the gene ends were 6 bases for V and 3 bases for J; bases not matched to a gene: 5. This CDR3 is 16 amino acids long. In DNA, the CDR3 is TGTGCCAGCAGATCTAGCGGGGGGGCACACACCGGGGAGCTGTTTTTT. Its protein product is CASRSSGGAHTGELFF.

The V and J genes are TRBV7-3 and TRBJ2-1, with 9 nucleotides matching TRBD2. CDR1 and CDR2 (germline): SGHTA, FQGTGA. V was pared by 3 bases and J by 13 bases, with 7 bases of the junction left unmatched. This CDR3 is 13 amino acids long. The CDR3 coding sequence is TGTGCCAGCAGCTTGTACCAGCGGGGGGCCCAGTTCTTC. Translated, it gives CASSLYQRGAQFF.

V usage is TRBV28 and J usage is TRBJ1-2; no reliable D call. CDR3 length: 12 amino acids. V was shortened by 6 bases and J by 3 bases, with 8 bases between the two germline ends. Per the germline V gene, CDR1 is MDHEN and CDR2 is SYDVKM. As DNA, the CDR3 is TGTGCCAGCAGGACGACTGACTATGGCTACACCTTC. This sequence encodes CASRTTDYGYTF.

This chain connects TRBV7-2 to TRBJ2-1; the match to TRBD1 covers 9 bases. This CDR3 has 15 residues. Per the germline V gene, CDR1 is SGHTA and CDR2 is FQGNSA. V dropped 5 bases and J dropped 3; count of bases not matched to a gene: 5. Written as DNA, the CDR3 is TGTGCCAGCAGCCCTACAGGGGGCCACTACAATGAGCAGTTCTTC. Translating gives CASSPTGGHYNEQFF.

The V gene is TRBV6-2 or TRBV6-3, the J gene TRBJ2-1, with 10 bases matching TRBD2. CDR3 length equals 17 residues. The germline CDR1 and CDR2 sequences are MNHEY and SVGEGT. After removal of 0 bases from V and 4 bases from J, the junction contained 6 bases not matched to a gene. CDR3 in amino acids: CASSYSSASGRYNEQFF. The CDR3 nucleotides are TGTGCCAGCAGTTACTCATCGGCTAGCGGGAGATACAATGAGCAGTTCTTC.

For the CDR3, the DNA is TGTGCCAGCAGCCCAAGGGGGTGGGGGACGGGCTATGGCTACACCTTC. Encoded protein: CASSPRGWGTGYGYTF. The chain uses TRBV7-2 and TRBJ1-2; D possibly corresponds to TRBD1 (6 bases). Deletions cut 5 bases from V and 4 bases from J, with 20 bases between. The germline V gene encodes CDR1 SGHTA and CDR2 FQGNSA. The CDR3 covers 16 residues.

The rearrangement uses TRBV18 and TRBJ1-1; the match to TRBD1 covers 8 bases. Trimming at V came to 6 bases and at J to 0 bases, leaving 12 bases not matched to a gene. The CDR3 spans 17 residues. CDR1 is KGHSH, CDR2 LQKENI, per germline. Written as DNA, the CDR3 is TGTGCCAGCTCTCCGGGGGACAGGAAGGCCATGAACACTGAAGCTTTCTTT. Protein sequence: CASSPGDRKAMNTEAFF.

The CDR3 sequence is CASSQVGLAVRELFF. In DNA, the CDR3 is TGCGCCAGCAGCCAAGTTGGACTAGCGGTCCGGGAGCTGTTTTTT. The rearrangement joins TRBV4-1 to TRBJ2-2; 10 nucleotides agree with TRBD2. This CDR3 is built from 15 residues. J lost 9 bases, V lost 1 base, and 5 bases had no gene match. From germline, CDR1 is MGHRA and CDR2 YSYEKL.

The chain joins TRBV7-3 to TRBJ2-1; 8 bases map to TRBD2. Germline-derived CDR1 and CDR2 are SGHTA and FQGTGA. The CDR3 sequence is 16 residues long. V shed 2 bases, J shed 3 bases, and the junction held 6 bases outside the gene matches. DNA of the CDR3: TGTGCCAGCAGCTTAGATGGGACTAGAGTCTACAATGAGCAGTTCTTC. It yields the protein CASSLDGTRVYNEQFF.

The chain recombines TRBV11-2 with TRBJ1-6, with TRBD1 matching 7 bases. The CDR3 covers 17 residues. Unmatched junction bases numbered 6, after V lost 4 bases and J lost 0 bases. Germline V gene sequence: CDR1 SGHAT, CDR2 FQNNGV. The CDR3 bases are TGTGCCAGCAGCTCCACGACAGGGAGCTCCTATAATTCACCCCTCCACTTT. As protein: CASSSTTGSSYNSPLHF. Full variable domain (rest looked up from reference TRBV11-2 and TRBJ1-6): EAGVAQSPRYKIIEKRQSVAFWCNPISGHATLYWYQQILGQGPKLLIQFQNNGVVDDSQLPKDRFSAERLKGVDSTLKIQPAKLEDSAVYLCASSSTTGSSYNSPLHFGNGTRLTVT.

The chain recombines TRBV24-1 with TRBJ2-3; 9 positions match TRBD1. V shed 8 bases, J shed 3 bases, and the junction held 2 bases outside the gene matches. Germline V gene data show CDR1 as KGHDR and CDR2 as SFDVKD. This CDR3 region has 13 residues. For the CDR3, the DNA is TGTGCCACCACGGACAGGGGAACAGATACGCAGTATTTT. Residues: CATTDRGTDTQYF.

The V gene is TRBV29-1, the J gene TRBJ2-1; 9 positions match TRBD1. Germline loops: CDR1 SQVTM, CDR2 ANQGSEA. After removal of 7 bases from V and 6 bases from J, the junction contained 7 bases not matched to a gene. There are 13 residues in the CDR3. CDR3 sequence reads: CSAGGTGPNEQFF. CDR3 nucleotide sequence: TGCAGCGCCGGAGGGACAGGGCCCAATGAGCAGTTCTTC.

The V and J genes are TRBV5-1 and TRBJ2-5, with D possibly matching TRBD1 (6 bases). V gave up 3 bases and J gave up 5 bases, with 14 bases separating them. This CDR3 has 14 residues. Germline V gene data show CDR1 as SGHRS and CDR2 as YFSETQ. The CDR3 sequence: CASSSGQTGETQYF. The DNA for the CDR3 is TGCGCCAGCAGCTCCGGACAGACGGGGGAGACCCAGTACTTC.

CDR3 coding DNA: TGTGCCAGCAGCGTAGAGCCCACCACTAGCTACACAGATACGCAGTATTTT. This gives the protein CASSVEPTTSYTDTQYF. The rearrangement joins TRBV9 to TRBJ2-3, with D perhaps TRBD2 (6 bases). The CDR3 has 17 amino acids. The germline CDR1 and CDR2 sequences are SGDLS and YYNGEE. V lost 0 bases and J 2 bases, leaving 16 bases between the germline ends.

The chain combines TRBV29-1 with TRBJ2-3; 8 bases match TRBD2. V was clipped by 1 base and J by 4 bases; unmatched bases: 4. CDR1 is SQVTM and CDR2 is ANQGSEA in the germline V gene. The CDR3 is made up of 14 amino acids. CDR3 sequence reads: CSVEGGRGADTQYF. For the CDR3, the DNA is TGCAGCGTTGAAGGGGGGCGGGGGGCAGATACGCAGTATTTT.

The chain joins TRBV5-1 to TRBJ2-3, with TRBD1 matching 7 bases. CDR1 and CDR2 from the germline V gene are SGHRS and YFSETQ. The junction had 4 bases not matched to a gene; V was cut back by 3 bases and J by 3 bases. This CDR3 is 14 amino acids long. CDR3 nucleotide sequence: TGCGCCAGCAGCTCGGACAGGTCAACAGATACGCAGTATTTT. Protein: CASSSDRSTDTQYF.

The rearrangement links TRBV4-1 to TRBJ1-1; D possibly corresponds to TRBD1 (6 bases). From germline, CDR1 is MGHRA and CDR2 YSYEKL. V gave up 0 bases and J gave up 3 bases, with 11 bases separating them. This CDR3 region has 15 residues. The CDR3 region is CASSQDGRGYTEAFF. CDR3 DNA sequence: TGCGCCAGCAGCCAAGATGGGAGGGGGTACACTGAAGCTTTCTTT.